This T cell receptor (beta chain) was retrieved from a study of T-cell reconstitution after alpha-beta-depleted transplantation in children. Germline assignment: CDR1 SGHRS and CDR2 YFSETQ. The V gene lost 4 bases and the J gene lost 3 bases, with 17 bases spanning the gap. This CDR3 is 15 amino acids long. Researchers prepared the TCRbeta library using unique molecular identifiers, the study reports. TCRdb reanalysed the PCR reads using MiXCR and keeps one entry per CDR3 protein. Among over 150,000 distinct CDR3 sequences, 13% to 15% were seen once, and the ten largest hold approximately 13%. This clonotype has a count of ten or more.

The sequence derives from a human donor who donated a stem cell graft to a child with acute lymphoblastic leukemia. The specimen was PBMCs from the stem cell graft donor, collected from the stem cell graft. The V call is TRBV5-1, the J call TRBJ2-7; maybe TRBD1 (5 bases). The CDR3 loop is CASSQQGAPVYEQYF. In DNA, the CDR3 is TGCGCCAGCAGCCAACAAGGGGCGCCGGTCTACGAGCAGTACTTC.